The rows below give T cell receptor beta chains drawn from one sample of a study of cytomegalovirus exposure and HLA in healthy donors. Clones were sequenced by immunoSEQ multiplex PCR, and TCRdb holds only the in-frame ones, with some missing. Of 63,000 or so clones listed, 65% to 80% are singletons. Sequencing was performed on PBMCs. These receptors were collected from a woman in her 30s in good health and CMV-seronegative. CDR3s include the opening cysteine and the closing phenylalanine or tryptophan. A D gene is named only where the DNA matches it firmly. Clone size is shown for a subset of rows, as once, few, many or a class of expanded clone.

V	size	D	J	DNA	CDR3
TRBV6-6	.	TRBD1	TRBJ1-2	TGTGCCAGCAGTCCCCAGTGGACAGGCGGGAACTATGGCTACACCTTC	CASSPQWTGGNYGYTF
TRBV10-2	.	.	TRBJ1-5	TGCGCCAGCAGTGATTCTCAAGTCTCCCAGGGCCAGCCCCAGCATTTT	CASSDSQVSQGQPQHF
TRBV29-1	.	TRBD1	TRBJ2-7	TGCAGCGTCTCAACAGGGGCAGGAGAGCAGTACTTC	CSVSTGAGEQYF
TRBV6-1	.	TRBD1	TRBJ1-5	TGTGCCAGCAGTAGACAGGGGAATCAGCCCCAGCATTTT	CASSRQGNQPQHF
TRBV7-8	.	.	TRBJ1-5	TGTGCCAGCAGCTTAGAAGTGACAGGCTACAATCAGCCCCAGCATTTT	CASSLEVTGYNQPQHF
TRBV7-9	.	.	TRBJ2-2	TGTGCCAGCAGCTTACGACCGGGAAACACCGGGGAGCTGTTTTTT	CASSLRPGNTGELFF
TRBV19	.	.	TRBJ1-1	TGTGCCAGTAACCAGGACACGAACACTGAAGCTTTCTTT	CASNQDTNTEAFF
TRBV5-1	.	.	TRBJ1-1	TGCGCCAGCAGCGCTCGCCCGGCGGGGAACACTGAAGCTTTCTTT	CASSARPAGNTEAFF
TRBV7-9	.	.	TRBJ2-7	TGTGCCAGCAGCAATTCGCGGGACTTGGACTACGAGCAGTACTTC	CASSNSRDLDYEQYF
TRBV11-1	few	TRBD1	TRBJ1-1	TGTGCCAGCAGCTTTGACAGGGCTTGGAACACTGAAGCTTTCTTT	CASSFDRAWNTEAFF
TRBV9	.	TRBD2	TRBJ2-1	TGTGCCAGCAGCCTCCCAGCTAGCGGGAGTAGTAGTTACAATGAGCAGTTCTTC	CASSLPASGSSSYNEQFF
TRBV30	few	TRBD1	TRBJ1-4	TGTGCCTGGAGTGGGGGACAGGGGGCTGAAAAACTGTTTTTT	CAWSGGQGAEKLFF
TRBV4-3	.	.	TRBJ2-3	TGCGCCAGCAGCCAACGGGAAGGGTTCACAGATACGCAGTATTTT	CASSQREGFTDTQYF
TRBV7-2	.	.	TRBJ1-1	TGTGCCAGCAGCCTTGGAGAAACTGAAGCTTTCTTT	CASSLGETEAFF
TRBV5-1	.	TRBD2	TRBJ2-1	TGCGCCAGCAGCTGGCGAGGAGCGGGAGGGCCCGATGAGCAGTTCTTC	CASSWRGAGGPDEQFF
TRBV5-4	.	.	TRBJ1-1	TGTGCCAGCACCTACTCAGGGTGGACTGAAGCTTTCTTT	CASTYSGWTEAFF
TRBV14	once	.	TRBJ1-3	TGTGCCAGCAGCCAGAGGAGCTCTGGAAACACCATATATTTT	CASSQRSSGNTIYF
TRBV19	.	.	TRBJ2-7	TGTGCCAGTAGTATAGGCAGGTCCTCCTACGAGCAGTACTTC	CASSIGRSSYEQYF
TRBV7-9	.	.	TRBJ1-4	TGTGCCAGCAGCTTAGGTCGACAGATAAATGAAAAACTGTTTTTT	CASSLGRQINEKLFF
TRBV28	once	.	TRBJ1-1	TGTGCCAGCAGCCCCTTCAACACTGAAGCTTTCTTT	CASSPFNTEAFF
TRBV6-5	.	.	TRBJ1-5	TGTGCCAGCAGTTATCGAGGAATCAATCAGCCCCAGCATTTT	CASSYRGINQPQHF
TRBV25-1	.	.	TRBJ1-1	TGTGCCACCCAACTTCATCCGGAGACGGAAGCTTTCTTT	CATQLHPETEAFF
TRBV7-3	.	TRBD2	TRBJ2-3	TGTGCCAGCAGCCTCAGCGGGAGGCGCACAGATACGCAGTATTTT	CASSLSGRRTDTQYF
TRBV13	.	TRBD2	TRBJ2-1	TGTGCCAGCAGCTCCACTAGCGGGGGGGCCGATGAGCAGTTCTTC	CASSSTSGGADEQFF
TRBV6-7	.	TRBD1	TRBJ1-5	TGTGCCAGCAGTGTTGGACAGGGTCCCAATCAGCCCCAGCATTTT	CASSVGQGPNQPQHF
TRBV7-2	.	.	TRBJ2-7	TGTGCCAGCAGCTCGATTACCCCTAGGGAGCAGTACTTC	CASSSITPREQYF
TRBV10-3	.	.	TRBJ1-1	TGTGCCATCAGTGACAGGGAGGTTACTGAAGCTTTCTTT	CAISDREVTEAFF
TRBV7-9	few	.	TRBJ1-1	TGTGCCAGCAGCTTAAAGGGCGGGACTGAAGCTTTCTTT	CASSLKGGTEAFF
TRBV9	.	TRBD1	TRBJ1-6	TGTGCCAGCAGCGTAGGAGGGGGCCTAAATTCACCCCTCCACTTT	CASSVGGGLNSPLHF
TRBV6-5	.	.	TRBJ1-6	TGTGCCAGCAGTAGAGATAATAATTCACCCCTCCACTTT	CASSRDNNSPLHF
TRBV5-8	.	TRBD2	TRBJ2-5	TGTGCCAGCAGACTAGCGGGATTCCAAGAGACCCAGTACTTC	CASRLAGFQETQYF
TRBV7-2	once	TRBD2	TRBJ2-1	TGTGCCAGCAGCTTAGGCGGCGGGAGCTGGGATGAGCAGTTCTTC	CASSLGGGSWDEQFF
TRBV6-5	few	.	TRBJ1-1	TGTGCCAGTATCAGGGCCGGGGGAGCCACTGAAGCTTTCTTT	CASIRAGGATEAFF
TRBV7-2	.	.	TRBJ1-1	TGTGCCAGCAGCCCAAACTGGGGAGACACTGAAGCTTTCTTT	CASSPNWGDTEAFF
TRBV7-9	.	TRBD2	TRBJ2-1	TGTGCCAGCAGCTCGCCATCTAGCGGGAGGGCCACGGATGAGCAGTTCTTC	CASSSPSSGRATDEQFF
TRBV19	.	TRBD2	TRBJ2-1	TGTGCCAGTAGCACAGGACTAGCGGGAGCGGATGAGCAGTTCTTC	CASSTGLAGADEQFF
TRBV18	.	TRBD1	TRBJ1-1	TGTGCCAGCTCACCCGGGACAGCCCAGAACACTGAAGCTTTCTTT	CASSPGTAQNTEAFF
TRBV19	few	TRBD2	TRBJ2-5	TGTGCCAGTAGTAGTACTAGCGGGGGTGGAGAGACCCAGTACTTC	CASSSTSGGGETQYF
TRBV6-1	.	TRBD2	TRBJ2-5	TGTGCCAGCAGTGAACTAGCGGGAGGGCCAGAGACCCAGTACTTC	CASSELAGGPETQYF
TRBV28	.	.	TRBJ1-1	TGTGCCAGCAGTTTGGGGAGGACTGAAGCTTTCTTT	CASSLGRTEAFF
TRBV4-3	.	TRBD2	TRBJ2-1	TGCGCCAGCAGCCAAGATCAAGCGGGGCCCTCCTACAATGAGCAGTTCTTC	CASSQDQAGPSYNEQFF
TRBV5-1	.	TRBD2	TRBJ2-1	TGCGCCAGCAGCTTTGTAGCGGGATCCTACAATGAGCAGTTCTTC	CASSFVAGSYNEQFF
TRBV7-6	.	.	TRBJ1-1	TGTGCCAGCAGCTTAGTTGTGGGCGGCGGGACTGAAGCTTTCTTT	CASSLVVGGGTEAFF
TRBV9	once	TRBD1	TRBJ1-3	TGTGCCAGCAGCCTACGGGACAGCTCTGGAAACACCATATATTTT	CASSLRDSSGNTIYF
TRBV27	.	.	TRBJ1-6	TGTGCCAGCAGTTCTCGGGGTAATTCACCCCTCCACTTT	CASSSRGNSPLHF
TRBV9	.	.	TRBJ2-3	TGTGCCAGCAGCGTAGGGGGCAGCACAGATACGCAGTATTTT	CASSVGGSTDTQYF
TRBV15	.	TRBD2	TRBJ2-2	TGTGCCACCAGCAGAGATAGCGGGACCCAGGGAGGGGAGCTGTTTTTT	CATSRDSGTQGGELFF
TRBV6-6	.	TRBD1	TRBJ1-3	TGTGCCAGCAGTTCCTGGACAGGCGGGGAAAACACCATATATTTT	CASSSWTGGENTIYF
TRBV5-6	.	.	TRBJ1-1	TGTGCCAGCAGCTTCGGGGGTGGCACTGAAGCTTTCTTT	CASSFGGGTEAFF
TRBV30	.	.	TRBJ1-4	TGTGCCTGGAGTCCCGGGATCAATGAAAAACTGTTTTTT	CAWSPGINEKLFF
TRBV15	.	.	TRBJ1-4	TGTGCCACCTCCATGAATGAAAAACTGTTTTTT	CATSMNEKLFF
TRBV27	few	.	TRBJ1-4	TGTGCCAGCAGGCGAGGCGTCGATAATGAAAAACTGTTTTTT	CASRRGVDNEKLFF
TRBV7-2	.	TRBD2	TRBJ2-1	TGTGCCAGCACCTCCGGCGGGAGGGACCATGAGCAGTTCTTC	CASTSGGRDHEQFF
TRBV19	few	TRBD1	TRBJ2-7	TGTGCCAGTAGGCCGCCGGGACAGGCAACAGTGCAGTACTTC	CASRPPGQATVQYF
TRBV27	.	TRBD2	TRBJ2-1	TGTGCCAGCAGTCTAATGGGACTAGCGGGAGATGAAAACTTCTTC	CASSLMGLAGDENFF
TRBV5-1	few	.	TRBJ2-7	TGCGCCAGCAGCTCATACGACTACTTGGGCGAGCAGTACTTC	CASSSYDYLGEQYF
TRBV6-5	.	.	TRBJ1-1	TGTGCCAGCAGAGGGGCCGTTGGAGCTTTCTTT	CASRGAVGAFF
TRBV30	.	.	TRBJ1-5	TGTGCCTGGAGGGTCAGGGGAGAGGGCAATCAGCCCCAGCATTTT	CAWRVRGEGNQPQHF
TRBV6-1	few	TRBD1	TRBJ1-2	TGTGCCAGCAGTGAAGACCAGGGGGCGGGAGGCTACACCTTC	CASSEDQGAGGYTF
TRBV6-1	.	TRBD1	TRBJ2-1	TGTGCCAGCAGTGAAGCGCTTCTGGGGTGGGACAGGGTGAATGAGCAGTTCTTC	CASSEALLGWDRVNEQFF